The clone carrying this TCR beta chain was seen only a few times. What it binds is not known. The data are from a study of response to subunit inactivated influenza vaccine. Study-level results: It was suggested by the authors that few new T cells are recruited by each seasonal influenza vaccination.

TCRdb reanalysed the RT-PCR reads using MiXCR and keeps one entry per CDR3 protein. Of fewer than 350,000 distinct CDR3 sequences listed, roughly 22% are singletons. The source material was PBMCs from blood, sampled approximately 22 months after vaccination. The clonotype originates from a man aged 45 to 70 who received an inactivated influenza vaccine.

The CDR3 DNA reads as TGTGCCAGCAGTTACTCGACAGGGAACGAGCAGTACTTC. This encodes CASSYSTGNEQYF. This chain links TRBV6-6 with TRBJ2-7, with TRBD1 identical over 7 bases. Germline CDR1 reads MNHNY; CDR2 reads SVGAGI (reference sequence). This CDR3 is 13 amino acids long. With 0 bases clipped from V and 5 bases from J, the junction kept 1 base outside the gene matches.